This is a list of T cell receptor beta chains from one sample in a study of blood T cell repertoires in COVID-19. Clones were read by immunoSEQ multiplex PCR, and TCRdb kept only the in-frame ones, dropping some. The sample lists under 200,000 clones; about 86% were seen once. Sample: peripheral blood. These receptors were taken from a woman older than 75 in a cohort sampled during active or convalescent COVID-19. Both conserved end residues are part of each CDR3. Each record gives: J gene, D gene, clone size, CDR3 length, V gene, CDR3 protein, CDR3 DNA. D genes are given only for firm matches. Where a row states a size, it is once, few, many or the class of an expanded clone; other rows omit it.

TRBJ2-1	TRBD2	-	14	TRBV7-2	CASSLMRGDWEQFF	TGTGCCAGCAGCTTAATGCGGGGGGATTGGGAGCAGTTCTTC
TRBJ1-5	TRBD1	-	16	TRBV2	CASHFDLDRDNQPQHF	TGTGCCAGCCACTTTGACTTGGACAGGGACAATCAGCCCCAGCATTTT
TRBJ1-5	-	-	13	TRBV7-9	CASSSTGNQPQHF	TGTGCCAGCAGCTCAACTGGCAATCAGCCCCAGCATTTT
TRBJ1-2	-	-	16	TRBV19	CASSIGRARLDYGYTF	TGTGCCAGTAGTATAGGCCGGGCGCGACTAGACTATGGCTACACCTTC
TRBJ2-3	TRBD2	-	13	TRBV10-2	CASSEAGADTQYF	TGCGCCAGCAGTGAGGCGGGGGCAGATACGCAGTATTTT
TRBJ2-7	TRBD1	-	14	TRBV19	CASRDRSFSYEQYF	TGTGCCAGCCGGGACAGATCTTTCTCCTACGAGCAGTACTTC
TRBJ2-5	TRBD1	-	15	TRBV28	CASRSGQGIQETQYF	TGTGCCAGCCGCTCGGGACAGGGTATACAAGAGACCCAGTACTTC
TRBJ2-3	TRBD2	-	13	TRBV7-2	CASRASGADTQYF	TGTGCCTCCCGGGCTAGCGGGGCAGATACGCAGTATTTT
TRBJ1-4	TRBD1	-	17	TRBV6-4	CASSDETGVGLDEKLFF	TGTGCCAGCAGTGATGAGACAGGGGTAGGGCTGGACGAAAAACTGTTTTTT
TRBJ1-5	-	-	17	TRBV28	CASSLGLSGRGYQPQHF	TGTGCCAGCAGTTTGGGGCTAAGTGGGAGGGGGTATCAGCCCCAGCATTTT
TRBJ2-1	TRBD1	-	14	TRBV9	CASSLGQGYNEQFF	TGTGCCAGCAGCTTGGGACAGGGCTACAATGAGCAGTTCTTC
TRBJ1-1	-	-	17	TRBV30	CAWSVYKGVGRNTEAFF	TGTGCCTGGAGTGTATATAAGGGGGTGGGTCGGAACACTGAAGCTTTCTTT
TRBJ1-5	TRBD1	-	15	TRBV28	CASSLRAGGHQPQHF	TGTGCCAGCAGTTTACGGGCAGGGGGCCATCAGCCCCAGCATTTT
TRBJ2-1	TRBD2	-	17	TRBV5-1	CASSLKGPSGGAHEQFF	TGCGCCAGCAGCCTGAAAGGCCCTAGCGGGGGGGCCCATGAGCAGTTCTTC
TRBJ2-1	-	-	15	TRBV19	CASSIGGISYNEQFF	TGTGCCAGTAGTATAGGAGGGATCTCCTACAATGAGCAGTTCTTC
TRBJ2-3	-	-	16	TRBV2	CASSPFYRRETDTQYF	TGTGCCAGCAGTCCTTTCTATAGACGGGAAACAGATACGCAGTATTTT
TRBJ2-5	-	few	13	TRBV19	CASSISSQETQYF	TGTGCCAGTAGTATCTCTTCTCAAGAGACCCAGTACTTC
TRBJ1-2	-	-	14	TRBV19	CASSIGNSFYGYTF	TGTGCCAGTAGTATAGGGAACAGCTTCTATGGCTACACCTTC
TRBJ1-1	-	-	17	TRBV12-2	CASRFGTGGLGNTEAFF	TGTGCAAGTCGCTTCGGGACAGGGGGCTTGGGGAACACTGAAGCTTTCTTT
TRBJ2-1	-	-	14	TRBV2	CASSDTKSINEQFF	TGTGCCAGCAGTGATACGAAGAGTATCAATGAGCAGTTCTTC
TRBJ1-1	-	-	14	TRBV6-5	CASRTDILAAEAFF	TGTGCCAGCCGAACGGATATATTAGCGGCTGAAGCTTTCTTT
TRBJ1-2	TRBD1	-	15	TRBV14	CASSPRQGTIYGYTF	TGTGCCAGCAGCCCTCGACAGGGAACCATCTATGGCTACACCTTC
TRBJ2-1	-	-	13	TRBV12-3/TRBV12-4	CASSLNSGIEQFF	TGTGCCAGCAGTTTGAATAGCGGAATTGAGCAGTTCTTC
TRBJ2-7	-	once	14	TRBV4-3	CASSQGTGLSRQYF	TGCGCCAGCAGCCAAGGTACAGGGTTAAGTAGGCAGTACTTC
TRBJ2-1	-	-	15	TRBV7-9	CASSSRALIDNEQFF	TGTGCCAGCAGCTCGAGGGCCTTAATCGACAATGAGCAGTTCTTC
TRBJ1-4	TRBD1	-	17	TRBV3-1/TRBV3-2	CASSPRTGVKTNEKLFF	TGTGCCAGCAGCCCGCGGACAGGGGTTAAAACTAATGAAAAACTGTTTTTT
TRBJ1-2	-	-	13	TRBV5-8	CASSEGRNYGYTF	TGTGCCAGCAGCGAAGGCAGGAACTATGGCTACACCTTC
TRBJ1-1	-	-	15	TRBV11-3	CASSPRQFLGTEAFF	TGTGCCAGCAGCCCGCGACAGTTTTTAGGAACTGAAGCTTTCTTT
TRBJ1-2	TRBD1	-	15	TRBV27	CASSLRHRGGYGYTF	TGTGCCAGCAGTTTACGCCACAGGGGGGGATATGGCTACACCTTC
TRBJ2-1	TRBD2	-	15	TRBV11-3	CASSLEGLAGERQFF	TGTGCCAGCAGCTTAGAGGGACTAGCGGGAGAACGGCAGTTCTTC
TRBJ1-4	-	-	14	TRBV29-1	CSVSGTGQNEKLFF	TGCAGCGTTAGTGGAACAGGGCAAAATGAAAAACTGTTTTTT
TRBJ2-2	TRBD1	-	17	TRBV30	CAWSGGLGQGKTGELFF	TGTGCCTGGAGTGGGGGGTTAGGACAGGGAAAGACCGGGGAGCTGTTTTTT
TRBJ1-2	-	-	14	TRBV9	CASSVDGAAYGYTF	TGTGCCAGCAGCGTAGATGGGGCAGCTTATGGCTACACCTTC
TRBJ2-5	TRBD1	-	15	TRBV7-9	CASSLDWGQGETQYF	TGTGCCAGCAGCTTAGATTGGGGACAGGGGGAGACCCAGTACTTC
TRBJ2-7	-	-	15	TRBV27	CASSLSGGVGSEQYF	TGTGCCAGCAGTTTATCCGGGGGAGTGGGTTCCGAGCAGTACTTC
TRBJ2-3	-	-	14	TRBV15	CATTLSTVTDTQYF	TGTGCCACCACCCTTTCGACAGTTACAGATACGCAGTATTTT
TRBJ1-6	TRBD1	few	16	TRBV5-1	CASSWDNTGGGSPLHF	TGCGCCAGCAGCTGGGATAATACAGGGGGCGGTTCACCCCTCCACTTT
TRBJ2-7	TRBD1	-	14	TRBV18	CASSPHQGAVEQYF	TGTGCCAGCTCACCACACCAGGGGGCAGTAGAGCAGTACTTC
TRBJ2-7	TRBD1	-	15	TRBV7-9	CASSGRQGIVYEQYF	TGTGCCAGCAGCGGAAGACAGGGAATAGTCTACGAGCAGTACTTC
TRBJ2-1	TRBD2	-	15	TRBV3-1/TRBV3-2	CASSQAMTSRDEQFF	TGTGCCAGCAGCCAAGCCATGACTAGCAGGGATGAGCAGTTCTTC
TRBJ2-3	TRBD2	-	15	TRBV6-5	CASRGLAGGQNTQYF	TGTGCCAGCAGAGGACTAGCGGGGGGGCAAAATACGCAGTATTTT
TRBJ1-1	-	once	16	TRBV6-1	CASSEDPGSMGTEAFF	TGTGCCAGCAGTGAAGATCCGGGGTCAATGGGCACTGAAGCTTTCTTT